The clone carrying this T cell receptor (beta chain) has at least ten counts. Antigen unknown. These data originate in a study of early T cells in non-severe SARS-CoV-2 infection. Study at large: Unsorted whole-blood RNA was sequenced in bulk, leaving chains unpaired.

Study-level points and caveats: The VDJdb matching leaned toward anti-spike CD8 responses and overlooked private and CD4 specificities.

The TCR library protocol attached unique molecular identifiers to the individual cDNA molecules. One entry per CDR3 protein, called by TCRdb with MiXCR from the 5' RACE reads. The sample contains roughly 81,000 distinct CDR3 sequences, 5% to 6.5% of which appear only once. The sample was whole blood. The TCR comes from an adult who was a healthcare worker with PCR-confirmed SARS-CoV-2 infection or an uninfected control (not recorded which).

The CDR3 DNA reads TGTGCCAGCACCCAGCCCCAGACAGATAATGAAGCTTTCTTT. This gives the protein CASTQPQTDNEAFF. The V call is TRBV28, the J call TRBJ1-1, with D possibly TRBD1 on 5 matching bases. The CDR3 sequence is 14 residues long. V was shortened by 7 bases and J by 7 bases, with 19 bases between the two germline ends. Germline loops: CDR1 MDHEN, CDR2 SYDVKM. The variable domain in full, with the rest retrieved from reference TRBV28 and TRBJ1-1, is DVKVTQSSRYLVKRTGEKVFLECVQDMDHENMFWYRQDPGLGLRLIYFSYDVKMKEKGDIPEGYSVSREKKERFSLILESASTNQTSMYLCASTQPQTDNEAFFGQGTRLTVV.